The 7 T cell receptor beta chains listed next were all sequenced from one sample in a study of cytomegalovirus exposure and HLA in healthy donors (dated by TCRdb to the late 2010s). The library was obtained by the immunoSEQ multiplex PCR assay. For the multiplex PCR, a mixture combining 60 forward primers for TCR Vbeta segments and 13 reverse primers for TCR Jbeta segments was used. What TCRdb holds here is the immuneACCESS table cut down to in-frame rearrangements. Part of the clones is not present; checked against another copy, under half of the missing clones reflect an unresolved V gene, and the others are unexplained. The sample table shows a few hundred thousand clones, and roughly 80% are seen once. Roughly 0.31% of the sample is held by the ten biggest clonotypes. Specimen: PBMCs. These receptors all stem from a girl aged 2-15 years in good health and CMV-seronegative.

This clone was seen just once. This chain joins TRBV28 and TRBJ2-6, with 9 positions matching TRBD2. The V gene end was trimmed by 4 bases and the J gene end by 1 base; junction bases not matched to a gene: 11. The CDR3 sequence is 19 residues long. Germline V gives CDR1 MDHEN, CDR2 SYDVKM. In DNA, the CDR3 is TGTGCCAGCAGTTCAACGGCGGGAGGGCCCTCGTCTGGGGCCAACGTCCTGACTTTC. It yields the protein CASSSTAGGPSSGANVLTF.

The chain is built from TRBV7-9 and TRBJ1-3; TRBD1 might be the D (5 bases). Germline V gene sequence: CDR1 SEHNR, CDR2 FQNEAQ (reference sequence). This CDR3 is 15 amino acids long. V lost 3 bases and J lost 0, with 9 bases in between. The DNA of the CDR3 is TGTGCCAGCAGCTTCCAACAGGTCTCTGGAAACACCATATATTTT. Translating gives CASSFQQVSGNTIYF.

V and J are TRBV6-5 and TRBJ2-2; D might be TRBD2 (6 bases). Germline V CDR1 and CDR2: MNHEY, SVGAGI. This CDR3 comprises 15 residues. Trimming shortened V by 2 bases and J by 5 bases, and 12 bases separated the two germline ends. As DNA, the CDR3 is TGTGCCAGCAGTTACATGGGACTCGCTACCGGGGAGCTGTTTTTT. Protein product: CASSYMGLATGELFF.

In its sample, this clone was seen once. The J gene is TRBJ1-5, the V gene TRBV30; D is unresolved. Deletions cut 0 bases from V and 7 bases from J, with 13 bases between. The length of the CDR3 is 14 residues. Germline V lookup: CDR1 GTSNPN, CDR2 SVGIG (reference sequence). CDR3 in amino acids: CAWSVLLGRQPQHF. The CDR3 DNA reads as TGTGCCTGGAGTGTCCTATTGGGCCGGCAGCCCCAGCATTTT.

This CDR3 reads CASSLNPGGLTEAFF. In DNA form, the CDR3 reads TGTGCCAGCAGCCTGAACCCAGGGGGTCTGACTGAAGCTTTCTTT. The gene calls are TRBV7-9 and TRBJ1-1; 7 nucleotides line up with TRBD1. The CDR3 totals 15 residues. Trimming removed 5 bases from V and 5 bases from J; junction bases left unmatched: 11. Germline lookup yields CDR1 SEHNR and CDR2 FQNEAQ (reference sequence).

The chain carries TRBV30 and TRBJ1-2; 7 bases are a match to TRBD1. V gave up 3 bases and J gave up 5 bases; unmatched junction bases: 6. Germline lookup yields CDR1 GTSNPN and CDR2 SVGIG (reference sequence). This CDR3 is 13 amino acids long. The CDR3 DNA is TGTGCCTGGAGAGAGCCGGGACAGTATGGCTACACCTTC. This codes for CAWREPGQYGYTF.

The chain uses TRBV6-5 and TRBJ2-7; 10 positions match TRBD1. The CDR3 has 14 amino acids. Germline loops: CDR1 MNHEY, CDR2 SVGAGI. The V and J ends lost 6 bases and 5 bases, in that order; junction bases with no gene match: 7. CDR3 in amino acids: CASSRGTGVNEQYF. Here the CDR3 DNA reads TGTGCCAGCAGCCGAGGGACAGGGGTAAACGAGCAGTACTTC.